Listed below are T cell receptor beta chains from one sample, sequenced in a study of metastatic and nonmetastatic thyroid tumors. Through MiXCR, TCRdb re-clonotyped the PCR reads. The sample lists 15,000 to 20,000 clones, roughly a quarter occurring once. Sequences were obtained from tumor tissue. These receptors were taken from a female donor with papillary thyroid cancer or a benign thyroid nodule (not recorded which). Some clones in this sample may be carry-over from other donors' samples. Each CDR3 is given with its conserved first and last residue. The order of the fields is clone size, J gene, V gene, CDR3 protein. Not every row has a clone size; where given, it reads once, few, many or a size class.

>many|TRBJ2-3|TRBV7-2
CASSLATGKLTDTQYF
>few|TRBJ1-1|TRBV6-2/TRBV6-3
CASSYPTVNTEAFF
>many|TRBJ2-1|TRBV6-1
CASRTGPSFYEQFF
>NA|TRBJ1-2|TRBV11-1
CASSPGNGKANYGYTF
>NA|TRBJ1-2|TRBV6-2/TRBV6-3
CASSYSFQAGYTF
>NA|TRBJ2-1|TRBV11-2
CASSRGAGGIAGDNEQFF
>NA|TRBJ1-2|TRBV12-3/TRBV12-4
CASSSTGSGGYTF
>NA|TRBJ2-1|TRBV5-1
CASSLGLEGAQFF
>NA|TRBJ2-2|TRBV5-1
CASSPTGTGIPGELFF
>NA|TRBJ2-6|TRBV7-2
CASSPVTSGANVLTF